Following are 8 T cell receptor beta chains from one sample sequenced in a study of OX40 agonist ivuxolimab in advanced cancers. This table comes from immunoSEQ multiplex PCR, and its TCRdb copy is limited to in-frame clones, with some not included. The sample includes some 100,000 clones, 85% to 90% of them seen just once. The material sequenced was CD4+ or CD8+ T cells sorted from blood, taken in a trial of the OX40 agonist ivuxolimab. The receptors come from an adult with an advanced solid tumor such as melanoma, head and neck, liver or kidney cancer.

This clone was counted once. CDR3 DNA: TGCGCCAGCAGCTCGACGGTATTGGACAGGGCGAAGTTCTTC. This translates into CASSSTVLDRAKFF. The chain has TRBV5-1 and TRBJ2-1; 8 bases map to TRBD1. There are 14 residues in the CDR3. The germline CDR1 and CDR2 sequences are SGHRS and YFSETQ. The V segment lost 3 bases and the J segment 14 bases; nucleotides outside the gene matches: 13.

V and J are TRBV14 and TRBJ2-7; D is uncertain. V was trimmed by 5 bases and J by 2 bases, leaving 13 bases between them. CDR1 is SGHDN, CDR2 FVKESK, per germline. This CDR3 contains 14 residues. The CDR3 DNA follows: TGTGCCAGCAGCGAAACACGGAACCCCTACGAGCAGTACTTC. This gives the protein CASSETRNPYEQYF.

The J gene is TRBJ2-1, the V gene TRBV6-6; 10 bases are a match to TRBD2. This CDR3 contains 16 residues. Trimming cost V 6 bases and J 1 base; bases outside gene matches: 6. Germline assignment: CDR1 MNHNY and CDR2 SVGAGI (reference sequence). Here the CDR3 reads CASRERGGGSYNEQFF. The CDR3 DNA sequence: TGTGCCAGCAGAGAGCGGGGGGGCGGGTCCTACAATGAGCAGTTCTTC.

The CDR3 coding sequence is TGTGCCAGCAGTTTAGGGCGGGATCCCTTCAATGAGCAGTTCTTC. It specifies CASSLGRDPFNEQFF. This sequence joins TRBV27 and TRBJ2-1; D is perhaps TRBD2 (6 bases). CDR3 size: 15 residues. Trimming cost V 2 bases and J 6 bases, with 14 bases left between them. Germline V gene lookup returns CDR1 MNHEY and CDR2 SMNVEV (reference sequence).

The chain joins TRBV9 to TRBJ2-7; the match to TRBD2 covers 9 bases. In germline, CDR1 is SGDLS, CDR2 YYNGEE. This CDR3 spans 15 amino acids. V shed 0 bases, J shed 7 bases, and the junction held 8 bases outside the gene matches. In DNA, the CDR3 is TGTGCCAGCAGCGTAGAACTAGCGGGTCCACGGGAGCAGTACTTC. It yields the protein CASSVELAGPREQYF.

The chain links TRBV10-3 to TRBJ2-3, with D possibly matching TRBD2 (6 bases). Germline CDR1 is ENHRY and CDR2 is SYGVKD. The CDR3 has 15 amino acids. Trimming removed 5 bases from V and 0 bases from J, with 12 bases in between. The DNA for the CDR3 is TGTGCCATCAGTACCGGGACTCTTAGCACAGATACGCAGTATTTT. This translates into CAISTGTLSTDTQYF.

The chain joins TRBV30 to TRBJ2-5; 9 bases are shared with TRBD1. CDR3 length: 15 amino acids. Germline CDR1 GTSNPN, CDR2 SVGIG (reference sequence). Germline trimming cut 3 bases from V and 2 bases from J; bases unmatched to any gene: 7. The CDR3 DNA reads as TGTGCCTGGAGCGATGGGACAGGGAAGCAAGAGACCCAGTACTTC. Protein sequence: CAWSDGTGKQETQYF.

The CDR3 DNA reads TGTGCCAGCAGGCAGACTAGCGGGAGGGTTAATGAGCAGTTCTTC. It yields the protein CASRQTSGRVNEQFF. The chain employs TRBV28 and TRBJ2-1; 14 bases agree with TRBD2. Germline CDR1 reads MDHEN; CDR2 reads SYDVKM. The V gene end was trimmed by 6 bases and the J gene end by 7 bases; junction bases not matched to a gene: 5. The CDR3 is 15 residues long.